This entry lists 19 T cell receptor beta chains sequenced from one sample in a study of cytomegalovirus exposure and HLA in healthy donors. PCR used 60 Vbeta primers and 13 Jbeta primers. TCRdb's table, derived via immunoSEQ multiplex PCR, lists solely in-frame clones and lacks some. This sample has under 140,000 clones, with approximately 84% found just once. Sample: PBMCs. These receptors originate from a man between 35 and 55 years old in good health and CMV-seronegative.

V and J are TRBV7-8 and TRBJ2-7, with TRBD2 matching over 7 bases. This CDR3 spans 12 amino acids. The germline CDR1 and CDR2 sequences are SGHVS and FQNEAQ. The junction had 5 bases not matched to a gene; V was cut back by 3 bases and J by 9 bases. The CDR3 nucleotides are TGTGCCAGCAGCTTGGGAGGGCTGGGGCAGTACTTC. It codes for CASSLGGLGQYF.

This chain connects TRBV2 to TRBJ1-5, with TRBD1 matching over 10 bases. Germline CDR1 is SNHLY and CDR2 is FYNNEI. The CDR3 is 17 amino acids. V trimming: 4 bases; J trimming: 3 bases; junction bases outside the gene matches: 9. CDR3 DNA sequence: TGTGCCAGCAGTGGAGCCGGGACAGGGGCCCCCAATCAGCCCCAGCATTTT. Encoded protein: CASSGAGTGAPNQPQHF.

This chain connects TRBV5-1 to TRBJ1-1; no reliable D call. Germline-derived CDR1 and CDR2 are SGHRS and YFSETQ. V lost 0 bases and J 1 base, leaving 13 bases between the germline ends. This CDR3 is 16 amino acids long. The CDR3 DNA is TGCGCCAGCAGCTTGGATCCCGCCAGGCGGAACACTGAAGCTTTCTTT. It yields the protein CASSLDPARRNTEAFF.

The chain links TRBV5-1 to TRBJ2-7; the D gene is possibly TRBD1 (6 bases). Germline values: CDR1 SGHRS, CDR2 YFSETQ. The CDR3 runs to 14 residues. V lost 1 base and J 4 bases, leaving 12 bases between the germline ends. The CDR3 here is CASSLRPGEYEQYF. CDR3 sequence (DNA): TGCGCCAGCAGCTTGCGGCCAGGGGAGTACGAGCAGTACTTC.

The CDR3 reads CASSSNSGYSYNEQFF. The CDR3 coding sequence is TGTGCCAGCAGCTCAAATAGCGGTTACTCCTACAATGAGCAGTTCTTC. This chain links TRBV11-2 with TRBJ2-1; TRBD2 is a possible D gene (6 bases). The V gene lost 4 bases and the J gene lost 0 bases, with 13 bases spanning the gap. CDR1 is SGHAT, CDR2 FQNNGV, per germline. The CDR3 contains 16 residues. The variable domain in full, with the rest retrieved from reference TRBV11-2 and TRBJ2-1, is EAGVAQSPRYKIIEKRQSVAFWCNPISGHATLYWYQQILGQGPKLLIQFQNNGVVDDSQLPKDRFSAERLKGVDSTLKIQPAKLEDSAVYLCASSSNSGYSYNEQFFGPGTRLTVL.

This chain connects TRBV7-9 to TRBJ1-2, with D perhaps matching TRBD1 (6 bases). The CDR3 runs 15 residues. The germline V gene encodes CDR1 SEHNR and CDR2 FQNEAQ (reference sequence). Trimming shortened V by 4 bases and J by 3 bases, and 15 bases separated the two germline ends. CDR3 residues: CASSSYNRADYGYTF. Written as DNA, the CDR3 is TGTGCCAGCAGCTCTTATAACAGGGCGGACTATGGCTACACCTTC.

This rearrangement joins TRBV18 to TRBJ1-5; D call uncertain. The CDR3 covers 14 residues. The V gene's germline CDR1 is KGHSH and CDR2 LQKENI. Trimming cost V 4 bases and J 6 bases, with 13 bases left between them. The CDR3 region is CASSQEGSGQPQHF. In DNA form, the CDR3 reads TGTGCCAGCTCACAAGAGGGCTCGGGTCAGCCCCAGCATTTT.

The chain links TRBV6-1 to TRBJ1-2; TRBD1 agrees at 10 bases. V dropped 0 bases and J dropped 5; count of bases not matched to a gene: 6. The germline V gene encodes CDR1 MNHNS and CDR2 SASEGT. CDR3 length: 16 residues. CDR3 in amino acids: CASSEAGTGVDYGYTF. Here the CDR3 DNA reads TGTGCCAGCAGTGAAGCCGGGACAGGGGTAGATTATGGCTACACCTTC.

The V gene is TRBV2, the J gene TRBJ2-7; 8 positions agree with TRBD1. The CDR3 has 15 residues. Germline V gene lookup returns CDR1 SNHLY and CDR2 FYNNEI. V gave up 7 bases and J gave up 7 bases; unmatched junction bases: 15. Here the CDR3 DNA reads TGTGCCAGCACCCCACGCGCAGGGGGCCAAGCTGAGCAGTACTTC. This codes for CASTPRAGGQAEQYF.

The table lists this clone with a few counts. V is TRBV28 and J is TRBJ1-5, with 12 bases matching TRBD1. The junction had 9 bases not matched to a gene; V was cut back by 4 bases and J by 2 bases. The CDR3 totals 18 residues. The germline CDR1 and CDR2 sequences are MDHEN and SYDVKM. In nucleotides, the CDR3 is TGTGCCAGCAGTTGGGACAGGGGGCTATATCGGGGCAATCAGCCCCAGCATTTT. Translation: CASSWDRGLYRGNQPQHF.

CDR3 bases: TGTGCCAGCAGTTTTGTAGCCGGCACAGATACGCAGTATTTT. This codes for CASSFVAGTDTQYF. V and J are TRBV28 and TRBJ2-3; D gene uncertain. This CDR3 has 14 residues. Germline V CDR1 and CDR2: MDHEN, SYDVKM. The V gene lost 3 bases and the J gene lost 1 base, with 8 bases spanning the gap.

The chain is built from TRBV5-1 and TRBJ2-3; the D gene is possibly TRBD2 (5 bases). This CDR3 has 16 residues. Per germline, CDR1 SGHRS and CDR2 YFSETQ. The V and J ends lost 1 base and 5 bases respectively, with 17 bases between them. CDR3 in amino acids: CASSLKDSEWLDTQYF. The CDR3 DNA reads TGCGCCAGCAGCTTGAAGGACTCTGAATGGTTAGATACGCAGTATTTT.

The sample holds a few counts of this clone. The gene calls are TRBV5-1 and TRBJ2-3, with TRBD2 identical over 10 bases. CDR1 is SGHRS, CDR2 YFSETQ, per germline. CDR3 length: 16 amino acids. J was trimmed by 5 bases and V by 2 bases; bases with no gene match: 8. CDR3 nucleotides: TGCGCCAGCAGCTTTGCGAGCGGGGGGGCCGGAGATACGCAGTATTTT. Protein product: CASSFASGGAGDTQYF. The variable domain in full, completed from reference TRBV5-1 and TRBJ2-3, reads KAGVTQTPRYLIKTRGQQVTLSCSPISGHRSVSWYQQTPGQGLQFLFEYFSETQRNKGNFPGRFSGRQFSNSRSEMNVSTLELGDSALYLCASSFASGGAGDTQYFGPGTRLTVL.

The J gene is TRBJ2-1, the V gene TRBV4-2, with TRBD2 matching over 8 bases. Germline CDR1 LGHNA, CDR2 YNFKEQ. The CDR3 spans 18 residues. V lost 4 bases, J lost 10 bases, and 21 bases stayed unmatched. The CDR3 nucleotides are TGTGCCAGCAGCCGATCCCTCACGGGGACTAGTCCTCCGGGCGAGCAGTTCTTC. Translating it yields CASSRSLTGTSPPGEQFF.

This chain uses TRBV28 with TRBJ1-1; D is undetermined. The CDR3 runs 15 residues. Germline V CDR1 and CDR2: MDHEN, SYDVKM. Trimming took off 6 bases at V and 1 base at J, with 15 bases between the two ends. CDR3 sequence (DNA): TGTGCCAGCAGCACTCCTATCCCGCAGAACACTGAAGCTTTCTTT. It translates to CASSTPIPQNTEAFF.

The chain combines TRBV9 with TRBJ2-3, with D uncertain. Germline loops: CDR1 SGDLS, CDR2 YYNGEE. The V and J ends lost 0 bases and 0 bases respectively, with 8 bases between them. The CDR3 consists of 15 residues. CDR3 region: CASSVVAASTDTQYF. CDR3 DNA sequence: TGTGCCAGCAGCGTAGTCGCGGCTAGCACAGATACGCAGTATTTT.

This chain connects TRBV2 to TRBJ2-2; 7 bases fit TRBD1. The germline V gene encodes CDR1 SNHLY and CDR2 FYNNEI. Trimming took 4 bases from V and 6 from J; bases not matched to a gene: 8. The CDR3 consists of 15 residues. CDR3 bases: TGTGCCAGCAGTGTAGACAGGGCAGGCGCCGGGGAGCTGTTTTTT. This sequence encodes CASSVDRAGAGELFF.

The rearrangement links TRBV5-6 to TRBJ1-5; TRBD1 is a possible D gene (5 bases). Deletions cut 3 bases from V and 8 bases from J, with 9 bases between. CDR3 length: 12 amino acids. Germline-derived CDR1 and CDR2 are SGHDT and YYEEEE. CDR3 residues: CASSWGGEPQHF. The CDR3 DNA is TGTGCCAGCAGCTGGGGGGGTGAGCCCCAGCATTTT.

The chain employs TRBV5-4 and TRBJ2-5; no clear D gene. V was pared by 0 bases and J by 2 bases, with 5 bases between. The CDR3 extends over 13 amino acids. Germline V gene sequence: CDR1 SGHNT, CDR2 YYREEE (reference sequence). The CDR3 nucleotides read TGTGCCAGCAGCTTGGACAGACAAGAGACCCAGTACTTC. Its protein product is CASSLDRQETQYF.